The clone carrying this T cell receptor (beta chain) was seen only once. Unique molecular identifiers tagged the TCRbeta library. Using its own MiXCR run on the PCR reads, TCRdb lists one record per CDR3 protein. This table has a few hundred thousand distinct CDR3 sequences, around 8.9% appearing once. This entry is derived from a study of T-cell reconstitution after alpha-beta-depleted transplantation in children. The CDR3 covers 15 residues. V dropped 0 bases and J dropped 7; count of bases not matched to a gene: 5. From germline, CDR1 is MNHEY and CDR2 SVGAGI. The chain carries TRBV6-5 and TRBJ2-5, with 10 bases matching TRBD2. The input for sequencing was PBMCs from the stem cell graft donor, taken from the stem cell graft. The clonotype comes from a human donor who donated a stem cell graft to a child with SCID. CDR3 in amino acids: CASSYSLAGERTQYF. The CDR3 region has the DNA TGTGCCAGCAGTTACTCCCTAGCGGGGGAAAGGACCCAGTACTTC.